This T cell receptor (beta chain) was retrieved from a study of blood T cell repertoires in COVID-19. Comments on this clone: The same CDR3 also results from other DNA sequences found in this sample.

CDR1 is LNHDA, CDR2 SQIVND, per germline (reference sequence). The germline V and J ends were trimmed by 2 bases and 4 bases, with 11 bases remaining between them. CDR3 size: 14 residues. Sequenced by immunoSEQ multiplex PCR; TCRdb stores in-frame clones only, minus some. Found here are around 260,000 clones, roughly 84% of them singletons; the top ten hold approximately 0.94%. The chain employs TRBV19 and TRBJ1-1; tentatively, D is TRBD1 (6 bases). The TCR was taken from a human donor with COVID-19, enrolled during active disease. The donor label of this sample is uncertain. The material sequenced was peripheral blood. The CDR3 DNA reads TGTGCCAGTAGTATAACGACAGGAGGCACTGAAGCTTTCTTT. Its translation: CASSITTGGTEAFF.